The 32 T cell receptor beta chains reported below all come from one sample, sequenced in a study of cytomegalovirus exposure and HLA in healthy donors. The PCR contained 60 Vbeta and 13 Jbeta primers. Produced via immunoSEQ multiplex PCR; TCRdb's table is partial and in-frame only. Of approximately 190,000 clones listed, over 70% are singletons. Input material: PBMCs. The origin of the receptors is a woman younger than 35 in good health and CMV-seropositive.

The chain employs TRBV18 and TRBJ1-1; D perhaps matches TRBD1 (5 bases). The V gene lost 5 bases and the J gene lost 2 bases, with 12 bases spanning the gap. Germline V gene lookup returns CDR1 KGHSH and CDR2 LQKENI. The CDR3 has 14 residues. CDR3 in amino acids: CASSSTGFNTEAFF. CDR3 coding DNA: TGTGCCAGCTCATCCACAGGATTCAACACTGAAGCTTTCTTT.

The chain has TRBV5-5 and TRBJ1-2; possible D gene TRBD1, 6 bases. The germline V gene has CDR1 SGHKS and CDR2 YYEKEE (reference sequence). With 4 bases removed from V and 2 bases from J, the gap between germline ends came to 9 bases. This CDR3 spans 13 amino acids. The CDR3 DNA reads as TGTGCCAGCAGCAATACAGGGAACTATGGCTACACCTTC. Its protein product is CASSNTGNYGYTF.

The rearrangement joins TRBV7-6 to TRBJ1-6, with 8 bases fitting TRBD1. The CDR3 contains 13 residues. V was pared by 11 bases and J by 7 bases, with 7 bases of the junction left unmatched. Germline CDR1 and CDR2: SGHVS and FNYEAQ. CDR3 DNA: TGTGCCGTAGGACAGGGAGGGAATTCACCCCTCCACTTT. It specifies CAVGQGGNSPLHF.

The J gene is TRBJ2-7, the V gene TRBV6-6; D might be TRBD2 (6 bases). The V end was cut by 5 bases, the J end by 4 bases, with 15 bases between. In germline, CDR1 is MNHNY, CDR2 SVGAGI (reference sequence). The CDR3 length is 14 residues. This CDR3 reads CASSPRLGGYEQYF. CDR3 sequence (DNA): TGTGCCAGCAGTCCGCGACTAGGAGGGTACGAGCAGTACTTC.

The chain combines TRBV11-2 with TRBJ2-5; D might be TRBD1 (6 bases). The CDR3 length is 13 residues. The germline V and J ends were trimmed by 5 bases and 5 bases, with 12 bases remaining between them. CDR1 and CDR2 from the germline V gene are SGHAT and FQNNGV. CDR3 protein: CASSTAGVETQYF. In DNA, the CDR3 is TGTGCCAGCAGCACAGCAGGGGTCGAGACCCAGTACTTC. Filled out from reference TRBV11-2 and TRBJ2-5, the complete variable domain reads EAGVAQSPRYKIIEKRQSVAFWCNPISGHATLYWYQQILGQGPKLLIQFQNNGVVDDSQLPKDRFSAERLKGVDSTLKIQPAKLEDSAVYLCASSTAGVETQYFGPGTRLLVL.

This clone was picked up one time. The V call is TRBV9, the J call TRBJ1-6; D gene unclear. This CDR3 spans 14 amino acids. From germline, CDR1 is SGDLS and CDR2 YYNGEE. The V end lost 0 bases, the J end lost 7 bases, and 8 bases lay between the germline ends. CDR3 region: CASSVDQANSPLHF. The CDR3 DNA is TGTGCCAGCAGCGTAGACCAGGCCAATTCACCCCTCCACTTT.

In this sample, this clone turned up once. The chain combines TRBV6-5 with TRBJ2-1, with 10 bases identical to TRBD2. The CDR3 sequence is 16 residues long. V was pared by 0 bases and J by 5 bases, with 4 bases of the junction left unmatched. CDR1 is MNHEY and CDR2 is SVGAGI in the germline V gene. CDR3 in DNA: TGTGCCAGCAGTTACTCGATAGCGGGGGGAGACAATGAGCAGTTCTTC. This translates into CASSYSIAGGDNEQFF.

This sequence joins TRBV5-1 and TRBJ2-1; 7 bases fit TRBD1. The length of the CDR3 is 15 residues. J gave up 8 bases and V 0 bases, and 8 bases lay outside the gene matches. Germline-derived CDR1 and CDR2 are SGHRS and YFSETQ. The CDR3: CASSLASGRGYEQFF. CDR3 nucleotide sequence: TGCGCCAGCAGCTTGGCGTCGGGCAGGGGGTATGAGCAGTTCTTC.

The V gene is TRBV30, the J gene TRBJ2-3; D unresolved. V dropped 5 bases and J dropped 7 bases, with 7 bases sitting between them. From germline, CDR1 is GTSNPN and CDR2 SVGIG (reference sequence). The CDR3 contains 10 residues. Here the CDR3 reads CAWARNTQYF. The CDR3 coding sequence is TGTGCCTGGGCTAGGAATACGCAGTATTTT.

This CDR3 is CASSPGGQPIYGYTF. Written as DNA, the CDR3 is TGTGCCAGCAGCCCTGGGGGACAGCCTATCTATGGCTACACCTTC. This sequence joins TRBV7-2 and TRBJ1-2; TRBD1 agrees at 7 bases. V dropped 5 bases and J dropped 4; count of bases not matched to a gene: 10. CDR3 length: 15 amino acids. In germline, CDR1 is SGHTA, CDR2 FQGNSA.

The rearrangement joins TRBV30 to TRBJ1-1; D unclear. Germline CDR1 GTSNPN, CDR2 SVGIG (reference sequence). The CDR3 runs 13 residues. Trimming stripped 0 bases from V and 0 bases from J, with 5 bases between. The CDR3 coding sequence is TGTGCCTGGAGTGTACAAGTGAACACTGAAGCTTTCTTT. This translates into CAWSVQVNTEAFF. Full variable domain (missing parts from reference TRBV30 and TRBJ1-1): SQTIHQWPATLVQPVGSPLSLECTVEGTSNPNLYWYRQAAGRGLQLLFYSVGIGQISSEVPQNLSASRPQDRQFILSSKKLLLSDSGFYLCAWSVQVNTEAFFGQGTRLTVV.

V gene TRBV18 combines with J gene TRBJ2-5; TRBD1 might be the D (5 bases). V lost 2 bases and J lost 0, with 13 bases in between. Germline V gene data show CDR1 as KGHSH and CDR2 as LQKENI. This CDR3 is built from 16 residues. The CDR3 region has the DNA TGTGCCAGCTCACCAGGAGACAGTGCCTACCAAGAGACCCAGTACTTC. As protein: CASSPGDSAYQETQYF. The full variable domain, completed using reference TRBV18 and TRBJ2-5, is NAGVMQNPRHLVRRRGQEARLRCSPMKGHSHVYWYRQLPEEGLKFMVYLQKENIIDESGMPKERFSAEFPKEGPSILRIQQVVRGDSAAYFCASSPGDSAYQETQYFGPGTRLLVL.

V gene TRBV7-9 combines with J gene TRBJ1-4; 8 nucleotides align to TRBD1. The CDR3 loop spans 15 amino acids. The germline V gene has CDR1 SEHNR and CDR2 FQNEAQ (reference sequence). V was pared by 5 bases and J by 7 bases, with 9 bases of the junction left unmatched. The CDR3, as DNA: TGTGCCAGCAGCCAGGCAGGGGGCGCAGGTGAAAAACTGTTTTTT. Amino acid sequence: CASSQAGGAGEKLFF. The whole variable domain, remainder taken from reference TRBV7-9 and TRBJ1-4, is DTGVSQNPRHKITKRGQNVTFRCDPISEHNRLYWYRQTLGQGPEFLTYFQNEAQLEKSRLLSDRFSAERPKGSFSTLEIQRTEQGDSAMYLCASSQAGGAGEKLFFGSGTQLSVL.

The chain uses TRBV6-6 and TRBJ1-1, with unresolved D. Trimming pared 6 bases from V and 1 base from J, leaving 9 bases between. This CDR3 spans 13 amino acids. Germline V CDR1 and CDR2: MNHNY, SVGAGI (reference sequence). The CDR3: CASRSTGNTEAFF. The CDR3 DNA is TGTGCCAGCAGGAGTACGGGGAACACTGAAGCTTTCTTT.

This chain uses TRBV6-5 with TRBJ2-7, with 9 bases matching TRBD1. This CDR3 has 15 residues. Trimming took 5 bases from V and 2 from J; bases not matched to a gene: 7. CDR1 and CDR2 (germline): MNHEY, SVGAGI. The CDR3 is CASSRGQGPAYEQYV. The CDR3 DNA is TGTGCCAGCAGTAGGGGACAGGGCCCAGCCTACGAGCAGTACGTC.

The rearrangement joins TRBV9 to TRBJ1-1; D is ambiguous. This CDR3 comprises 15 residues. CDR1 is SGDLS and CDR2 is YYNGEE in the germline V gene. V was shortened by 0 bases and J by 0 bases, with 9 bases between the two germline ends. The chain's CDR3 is CASSVVSDLNTEAFF. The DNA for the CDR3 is TGTGCCAGCAGCGTAGTGTCAGATTTGAACACTGAAGCTTTCTTT.

The CDR3 region has the DNA TGTGCCAGCTCCCCGCGGACTGGACAAGAGACCCAGTACTTC. Protein sequence: CASSPRTGQETQYF. The rearrangement uses TRBV18 and TRBJ2-5, with TRBD2 as a possible D gene (5 bases). V lost 6 bases to trimming and J lost 2 bases, with 13 bases between them. CDR3 length equals 14 residues. The germline gives CDR1 KGHSH, CDR2 LQKENI.

The DNA for the CDR3 is TGTGCCAGCAGTGAATATGGATATACAGGGGACGATGAGGAAAAACTGTTTTTT. This translates into CASSEYGYTGDDEEKLFF. This chain connects TRBV25-1 to TRBJ1-4, with 7 bases that match TRBD1. Germline V gives CDR1 MGHDK, CDR2 SYGVNS. J lost 8 bases, V lost 0 bases, and 15 bases had no gene match. The CDR3 has 18 residues.

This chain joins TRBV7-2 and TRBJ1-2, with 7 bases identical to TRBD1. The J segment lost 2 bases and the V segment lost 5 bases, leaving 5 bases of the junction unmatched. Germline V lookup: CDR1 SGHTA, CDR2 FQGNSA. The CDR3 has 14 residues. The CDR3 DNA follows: TGTGCCAGCAGCCTCGGGACAGCAAACTATGGCTACACCTTC. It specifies CASSLGTANYGYTF.

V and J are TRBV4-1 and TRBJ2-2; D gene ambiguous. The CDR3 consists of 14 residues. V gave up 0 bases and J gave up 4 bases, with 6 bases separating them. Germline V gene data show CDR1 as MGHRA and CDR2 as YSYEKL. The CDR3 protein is CASSQDISTGELFF. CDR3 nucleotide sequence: TGCGCCAGCAGCCAAGATATCAGCACCGGGGAGCTGTTTTTT.

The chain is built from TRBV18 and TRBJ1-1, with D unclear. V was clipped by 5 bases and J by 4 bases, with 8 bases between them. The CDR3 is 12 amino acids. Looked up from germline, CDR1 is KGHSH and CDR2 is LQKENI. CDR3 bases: TGTGCCAGCTCAATCCAGTCCACTGAAGCTTTCTTT. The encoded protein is CASSIQSTEAFF.

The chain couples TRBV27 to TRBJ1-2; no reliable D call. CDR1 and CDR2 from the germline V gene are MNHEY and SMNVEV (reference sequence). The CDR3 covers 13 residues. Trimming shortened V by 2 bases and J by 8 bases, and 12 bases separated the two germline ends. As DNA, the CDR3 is TGTGCCAGCAGTTTAGGTGGCGGAGCGGGCTACACCTTC. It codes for CASSLGGGAGYTF.

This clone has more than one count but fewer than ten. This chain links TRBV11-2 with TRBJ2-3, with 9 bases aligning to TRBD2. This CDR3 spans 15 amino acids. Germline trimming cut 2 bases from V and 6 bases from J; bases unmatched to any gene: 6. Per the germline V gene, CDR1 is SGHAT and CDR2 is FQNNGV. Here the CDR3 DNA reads TGTGCCAGCAGCTTACTCGCGGGGGGGCCGGATACGCAGTATTTT. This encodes CASSLLAGGPDTQYF.

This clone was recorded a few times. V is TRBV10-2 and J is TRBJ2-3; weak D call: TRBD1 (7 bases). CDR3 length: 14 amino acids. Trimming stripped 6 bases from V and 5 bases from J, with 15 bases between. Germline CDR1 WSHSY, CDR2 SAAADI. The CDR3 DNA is TGCGCCAGCAGAAACGACAGGGAGGTAGATACGCAGTATTTT. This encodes CASRNDREVDTQYF.

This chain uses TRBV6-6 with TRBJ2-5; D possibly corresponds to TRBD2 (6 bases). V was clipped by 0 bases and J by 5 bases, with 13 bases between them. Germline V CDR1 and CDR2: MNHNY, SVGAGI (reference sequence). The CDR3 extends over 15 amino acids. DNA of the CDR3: TGTGCCAGCAGTTACTCGTCGGGGGTCGATGAGACCCAGTACTTC. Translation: CASSYSSGVDETQYF.

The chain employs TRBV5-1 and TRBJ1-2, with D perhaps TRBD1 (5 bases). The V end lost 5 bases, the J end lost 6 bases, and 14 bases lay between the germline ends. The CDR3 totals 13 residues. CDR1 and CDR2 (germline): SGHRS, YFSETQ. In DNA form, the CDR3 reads TGCGCCAGCAGAACCGGGACTTCCGATGGCTACACCTTC. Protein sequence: CASRTGTSDGYTF.

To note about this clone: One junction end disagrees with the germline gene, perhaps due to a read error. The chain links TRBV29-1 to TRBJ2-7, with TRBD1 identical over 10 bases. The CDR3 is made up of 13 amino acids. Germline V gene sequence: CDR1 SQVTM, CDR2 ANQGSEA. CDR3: CSIEGQGRYEQYF. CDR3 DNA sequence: TGCAGCATTGAGGGACAGGGGAGGTACGAGCAGTACTTC.

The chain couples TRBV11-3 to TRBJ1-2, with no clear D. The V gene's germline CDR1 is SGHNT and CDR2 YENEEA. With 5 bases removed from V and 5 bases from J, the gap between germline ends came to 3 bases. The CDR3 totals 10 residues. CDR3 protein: CASSQYGYTF. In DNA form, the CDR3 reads TGTGCCAGCAGCCAATATGGCTACACCTTC.

CDR3 loop: CASSPRVQRGEETQYF. The CDR3 DNA sequence: TGTGCCAGTAGTCCTCGAGTTCAGCGGGGGGAAGAGACCCAGTACTTC. The rearrangement uses TRBV19 and TRBJ2-5; 9 bases match TRBD2. With V trimmed by 5 bases and J by 3 bases, 10 bases remained unmatched. The CDR3 extends over 16 amino acids. CDR1 is LNHDA, CDR2 SQIVND, per germline (reference sequence).

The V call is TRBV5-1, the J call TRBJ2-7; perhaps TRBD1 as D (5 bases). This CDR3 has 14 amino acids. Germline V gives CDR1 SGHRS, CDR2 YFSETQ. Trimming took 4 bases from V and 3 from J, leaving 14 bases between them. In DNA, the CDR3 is TGCGCCAGCAGCCAGACCCTTAGGGGCTACGAGCAGTACTTC. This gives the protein CASSQTLRGYEQYF.

This chain's CDR3 is CASSRTGMGQGFNEQFF. The CDR3 DNA reads TGTGCCAGCAGCCGAACCGGAATGGGACAGGGGTTCAATGAGCAGTTCTTC. The gene calls are TRBV7-3 and TRBJ2-1; 10 nucleotides line up with TRBD1. Germline-derived CDR1 and CDR2 are SGHTA and FQGTGA. This CDR3 spans 17 amino acids. Trimming cost V 5 bases and J 6 bases; bases outside gene matches: 13.

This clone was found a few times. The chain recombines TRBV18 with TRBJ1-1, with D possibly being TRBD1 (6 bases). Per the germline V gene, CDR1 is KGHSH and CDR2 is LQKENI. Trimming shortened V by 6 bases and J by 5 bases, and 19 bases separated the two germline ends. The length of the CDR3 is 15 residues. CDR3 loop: CASSFLGASETEAFF. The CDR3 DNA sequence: TGTGCCAGCTCCTTCCTGGGGGCAAGCGAGACTGAAGCTTTCTTT.